The clone carrying this TCR beta chain was observed a handful of times. Its antigen is unidentified. This entry is derived from a study of T-cell memory formation after mild COVID-19. Background on the study: Clusters of TCRs were largely donor specific. Study-level points and caveats: Confirmation of SARS-CoV-2 specificity was lacking for second-wave clones peaking day 37. CD4/CD8 balance characterized clones contracting day 15 to 85, and CD4+ skew characterized later expanders.

TCRdb analysed the 5' RACE reads with MiXCR anew, one entry per CDR3 protein. In the table there are 350,000 to 450,000 distinct CDR3 sequences, roughly 24% of which are singletons. Germline V gene sequence: CDR1 SQVTM, CDR2 ANQGSEA. The CDR3 has 11 residues. V dropped 5 bases and J dropped 9 bases, with 14 bases sitting between them. The chain uses TRBV29-1 and TRBJ2-7; possible D gene TRBD2, 7 bases. The receptor was derived from an adult woman who had mild COVID-19 (a few samples of this study predate the infection). Cell type and time point are not known. The sample consisted of PBMCs or a T cell subset sorted from them (not recorded which). The CDR3 reads CSVSSRGAQYF. The CDR3 DNA reads TGCAGCGTTTCTTCCCGGGGGGCGCAGTACTTC.